Below, 8 T cell receptor beta chains from the same sample are listed, as sequenced in a study of T cell responses to AZD1222 COVID-19 vaccine. Method: immunoSEQ multiplex PCR; TCRdb's copy keeps in-frame clones and lacks some. The table records 150,000 to 200,000 clones, about 92% of them present only once. The starting material was peripheral blood, obtained on day 0 of AZD1222 vaccination. The source of these receptors is an adult in good health.

The J gene is TRBJ1-1, the V gene TRBV6-5; 8 nucleotides align to TRBD1. Unmatched junction bases numbered 10, after V lost 6 bases and J lost 7 bases. Germline CDR1 is MNHEY and CDR2 is SVGAGI. This CDR3 has 14 residues. The CDR3 region has the DNA TGTGCCAGCAGGGGGGACAGGTTCTTTAGTGAAGCTTTCTTT. Protein product: CASRGDRFFSEAFF.

The chain joins TRBV5-6 to TRBJ1-1; D may be TRBD1 (5 bases). Trimming took off 1 base at V and 1 base at J, with 8 bases between the two ends. CDR1 and CDR2 from the germline V gene are SGHDT and YYEEEE. The CDR3 spans 14 residues. The CDR3 loop reads CASSLRQKNTEAFF. The CDR3 nucleotides are TGTGCCAGCAGCTTGCGACAGAAGAACACTGAAGCTTTCTTT.

This sequence joins TRBV29-1 and TRBJ2-7; D is possibly TRBD2 (5 bases). The ends were cut back, 5 bases at V and 9 bases at J, with 14 bases in the middle. The germline CDR1 and CDR2 sequences are SQVTM and ANQGSEA. The CDR3 loop spans 11 amino acids. This CDR3 is CSVLEISGQYF. In DNA, the CDR3 is TGCAGCGTTCTCGAGATAAGCGGGCAGTACTTC.

The gene calls are TRBV28 and TRBJ1-2; weak D call: TRBD1 (5 bases). Trimming stripped 3 bases from V and 8 bases from J, with 19 bases between. The CDR3 is 15 residues long. Germline CDR1 MDHEN, CDR2 SYDVKM. CDR3 bases: TGTGCCAGCAGTTTTTTCGACAGCCGAGGACGAGGCTACACCTTC. It specifies CASSFFDSRGRGYTF.

The chain recombines TRBV2 with TRBJ2-2; 7 bases are shared with TRBD1. The germline CDR1 and CDR2 sequences are SNHLY and FYNNEI. The CDR3 loop spans 16 amino acids. Trimming cost V 4 bases and J 2 bases; bases outside gene matches: 7. The CDR3 region has the DNA TGTGCCAGCAGTGGAGCCCGGGACAGCAACACCGGGGAGCTGTTTTTT. Protein sequence: CASSGARDSNTGELFF.

This rearrangement joins TRBV21-1 to TRBJ1-5. TRBV21-1 is designated a pseudogene. The CDR3 has 14 residues. As DNA, the CDR3 is TGTGCCAGCGTTGTCTTGGGAGGGGATCAGCCCCAGCATTTT. Amino acids: CASVVLGGDQPQHF.

The CDR3 region has the DNA TGTGCCAGCTCAACAGGGGAAACTGAAGCTTTCTTT. It specifies CASSTGETEAFF. The chain uses TRBV18 and TRBJ1-1; 7 positions match TRBD1. CDR1 and CDR2 (germline): KGHSH, LQKENI. J was trimmed by 5 bases and V by 5 bases; bases with no gene match: 2. This CDR3 spans 12 amino acids.

This chain joins TRBV7-2 and TRBJ1-2, with 12 nucleotides matching TRBD1. This CDR3 contains 15 residues. Germline CDR1 and CDR2: SGHTA and FQGNSA. V trimming: 3 bases; J trimming: 5 bases; junction bases outside the gene matches: 4. The CDR3 spells CASSFGGQGAYGYTF. The CDR3 nucleotides are TGTGCCAGCAGCTTTGGGGGACAGGGGGCATATGGCTACACCTTC.